What follows describes a single TCR beta chain. Antigen unknown. This sample was taken from a study of CD8+CD57+ T cells in acquired aplastic anemia. Patients selected for sequencing had displayed CD8+CD57+ cell expansion by flow cytometry. Diagnosis of severe acquired aplastic anemia applied to all patients. Among the patients, none had received any therapy at the time of blood sampling. CDR3 length equals 15 residues. Germline assignment: CDR1 SGHAT and CDR2 FQNNGV. With V trimmed by 4 bases and J by 4 bases, 4 bases remained unmatched. Overall study findings and caveats: Between the patient and control groups, CD8+ Simpson's diversity did not differ significantly.

The template for TCR beta VDJ and CDR3 sequence profiling was genomic DNA. TCRdb reprocessed the reads via MiXCR and lists one record per CDR3 protein. The data show fewer than 200,000 distinct CDR3 sequences, 47% seen once. The chain joins TRBV11-2 to TRBJ2-6, with 7 bases lining up with TRBD1. Sequenced input: sorted CD4+, CD8+, or CD8+CD57+ T cells (not recorded which) from PBMCs. The sequence derives from a human donor with aplastic anemia. The CDR3 here is CASSSTGTGANVLTF. CDR3 coding DNA: TGTGCCAGCAGCTCGACAGGGACCGGGGCCAACGTCCTGACTTTC.